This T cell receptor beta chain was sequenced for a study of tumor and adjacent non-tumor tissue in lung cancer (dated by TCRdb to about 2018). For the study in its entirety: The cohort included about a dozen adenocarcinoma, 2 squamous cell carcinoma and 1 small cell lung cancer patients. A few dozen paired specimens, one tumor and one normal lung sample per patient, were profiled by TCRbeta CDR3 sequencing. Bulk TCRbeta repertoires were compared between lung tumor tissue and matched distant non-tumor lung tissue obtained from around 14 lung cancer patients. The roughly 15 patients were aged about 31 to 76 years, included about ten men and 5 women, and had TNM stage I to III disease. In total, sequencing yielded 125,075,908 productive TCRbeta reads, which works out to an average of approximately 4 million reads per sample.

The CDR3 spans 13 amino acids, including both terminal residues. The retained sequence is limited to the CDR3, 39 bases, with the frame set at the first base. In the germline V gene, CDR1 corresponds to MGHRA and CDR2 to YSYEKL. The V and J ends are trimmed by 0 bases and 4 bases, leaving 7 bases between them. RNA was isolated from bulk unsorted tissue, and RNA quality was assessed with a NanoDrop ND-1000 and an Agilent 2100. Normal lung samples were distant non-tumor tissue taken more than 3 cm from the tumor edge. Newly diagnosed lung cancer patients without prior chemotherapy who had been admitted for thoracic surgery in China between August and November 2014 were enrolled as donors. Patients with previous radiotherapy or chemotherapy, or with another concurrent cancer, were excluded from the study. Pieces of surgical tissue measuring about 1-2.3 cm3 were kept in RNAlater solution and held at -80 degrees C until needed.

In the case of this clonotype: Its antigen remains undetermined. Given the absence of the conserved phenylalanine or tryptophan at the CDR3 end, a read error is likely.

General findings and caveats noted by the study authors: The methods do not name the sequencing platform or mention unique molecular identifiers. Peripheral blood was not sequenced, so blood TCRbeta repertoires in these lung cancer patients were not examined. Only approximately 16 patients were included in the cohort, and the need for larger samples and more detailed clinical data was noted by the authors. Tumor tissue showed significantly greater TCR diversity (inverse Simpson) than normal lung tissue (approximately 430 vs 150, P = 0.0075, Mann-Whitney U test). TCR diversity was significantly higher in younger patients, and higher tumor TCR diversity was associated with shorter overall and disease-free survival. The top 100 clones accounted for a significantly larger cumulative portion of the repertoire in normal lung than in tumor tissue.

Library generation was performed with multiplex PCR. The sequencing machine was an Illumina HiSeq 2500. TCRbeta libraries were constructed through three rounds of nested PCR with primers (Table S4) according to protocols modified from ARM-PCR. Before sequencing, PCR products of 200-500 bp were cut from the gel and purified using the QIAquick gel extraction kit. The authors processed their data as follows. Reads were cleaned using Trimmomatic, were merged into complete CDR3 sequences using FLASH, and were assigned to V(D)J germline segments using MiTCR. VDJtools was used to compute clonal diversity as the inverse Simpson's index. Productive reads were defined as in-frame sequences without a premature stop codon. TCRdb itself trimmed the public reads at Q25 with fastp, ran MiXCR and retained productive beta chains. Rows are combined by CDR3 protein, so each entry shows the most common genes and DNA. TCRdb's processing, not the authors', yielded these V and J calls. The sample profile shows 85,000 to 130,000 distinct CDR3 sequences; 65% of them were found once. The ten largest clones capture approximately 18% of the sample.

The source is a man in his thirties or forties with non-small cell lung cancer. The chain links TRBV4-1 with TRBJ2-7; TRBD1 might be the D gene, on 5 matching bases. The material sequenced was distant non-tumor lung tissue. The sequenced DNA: TGCGCCAGCAGCCAAGACAGGGCTTACGAGCAGTACTTA. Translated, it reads CASSQDRAYEQYL.